This T cell receptor (beta chain) was captured by sequencing in a study of T-cell memory formation after mild COVID-19. In the study overall: TCR clusters largely stayed donor specific.

A remark on this clonotype: The antigen remains undetermined.

Findings and limits, study-wide: Day 15 to 85 contracting clones showed balanced CD4/CD8; later expanders leaned CD4+. CD4+ contracting clones were mainly CM and EM; CD8+ ones, EMRA. Memory sampled before infection contained some responding clones, suggesting cross-reactive memory joined.

There are 15 residues in the CDR3. Germline lookup yields CDR1 LNHDA and CDR2 SQIVND (reference sequence). Trimming removed 4 bases at V and 0 bases at J, with 12 bases between. TCRdb fed the 5' RACE reads into MiXCR, producing one record per CDR3 protein. The data show fewer than 700,000 distinct CDR3 sequences, about a fifth seen once. The sequencing input was PBMCs or a T cell subset sorted from them (not recorded which). The TCR comes from an adult woman who had mild COVID-19 (a few samples of this study predate the infection). Cell type and time point are not known. The chain recombines TRBV19 with TRBJ1-1; no clear D. The CDR3 protein is CASSTKQILNTEAFF. The CDR3, as DNA: TGTGCCAGTAGTACGAAACAGATATTGAACACTGAAGCTTTCTTT.